This T cell receptor beta chain is from a study of neurological immune-mediated disorders. Overall study results and limits: Levels of TCR clonal expansion peaked in HTLV-1-associated myelopathy and reached their lowest in multiple sclerosis, under those of healthy controls.

The CDR3 has 16 residues. With 3 bases clipped from V and 7 bases from J, the junction kept 10 bases outside the gene matches. The cDNA was generated through 5'RACE incorporating 10-nucleotide random UMIs. Over 170 million TCR-beta sequences from 15-18 subjects came out of each sequencing run. TCRdb reprocessed the 5' RACE reads with MiXCR, giving one entry per CDR3 protein. The data show 20,000 to 30,000 distinct CDR3 sequences, about 6.3% seen once. Ten or more counts support this clonotype. Its specificity is unknown. Sequenced material: PBMCs. The clonotype originates from a woman aged 40 to 50 in good health. The chain is built from TRBV12-3 or TRBV12-4 and TRBJ2-1, with 9 nucleotides matching TRBD1. The CDR3 spells CASSFIGTGKGNEQFF. The CDR3, as DNA: TGTGCCAGCAGTTTTATTGGGACAGGGAAAGGAAATGAGCAGTTCTTC.